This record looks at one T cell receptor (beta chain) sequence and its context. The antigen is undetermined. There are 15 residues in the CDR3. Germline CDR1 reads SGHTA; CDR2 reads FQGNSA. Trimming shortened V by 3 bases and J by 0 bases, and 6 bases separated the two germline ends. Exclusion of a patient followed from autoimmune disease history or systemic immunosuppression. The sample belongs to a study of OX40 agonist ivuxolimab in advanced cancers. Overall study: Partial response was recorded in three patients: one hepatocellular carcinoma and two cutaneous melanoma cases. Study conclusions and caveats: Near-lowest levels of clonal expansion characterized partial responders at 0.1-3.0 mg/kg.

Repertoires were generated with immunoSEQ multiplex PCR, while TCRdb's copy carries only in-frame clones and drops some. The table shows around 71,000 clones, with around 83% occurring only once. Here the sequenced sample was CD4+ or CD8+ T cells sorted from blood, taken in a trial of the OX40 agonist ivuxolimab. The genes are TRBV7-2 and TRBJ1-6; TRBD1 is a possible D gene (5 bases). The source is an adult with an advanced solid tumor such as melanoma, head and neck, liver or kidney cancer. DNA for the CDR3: TGTGCCAGCAGCTTTGGGGGCTCCTATAATTCACCCCTCCACTTT. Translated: CASSFGGSYNSPLHF.